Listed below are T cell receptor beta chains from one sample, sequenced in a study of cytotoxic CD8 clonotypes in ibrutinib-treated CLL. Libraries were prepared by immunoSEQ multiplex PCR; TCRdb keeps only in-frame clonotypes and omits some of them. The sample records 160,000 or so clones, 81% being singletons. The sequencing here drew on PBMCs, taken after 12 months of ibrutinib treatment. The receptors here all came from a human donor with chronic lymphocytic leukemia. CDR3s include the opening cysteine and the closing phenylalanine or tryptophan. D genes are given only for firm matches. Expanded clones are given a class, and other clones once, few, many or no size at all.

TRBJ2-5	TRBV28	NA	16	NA	TGTGCCAGCAGTTTCTTCTACCGGGAATTCCAAGAGACCCAGTACTTC	CASSFFYREFQETQYF
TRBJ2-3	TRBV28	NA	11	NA	TGTGCCAGAAGAGAAACAGATACGCAGTATTTT	CARRETDTQYF
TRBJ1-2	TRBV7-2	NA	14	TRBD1	TGTGCCAGCAGCTCGCAGGGACAGGGGTCAGGCTACACCTTC	CASSSQGQGSGYTF
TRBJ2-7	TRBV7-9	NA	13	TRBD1	TGTGCCAGCAGCCTCCGACAGGGCAACGAGCAGTACTTC	CASSLRQGNEQYF
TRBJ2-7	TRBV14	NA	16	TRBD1	TGTGCCAGCAGCCCCGCCCCGGGACAGGGGCCCTACGAGCAGTACTTC	CASSPAPGQGPYEQYF
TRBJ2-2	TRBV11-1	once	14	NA	TGTGCCAGCAGCGTAAGGGGACCTAAGGCGGAGCTGTTTTTT	CASSVRGPKAELFF
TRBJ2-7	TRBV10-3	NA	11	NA	TGTGCCATCAGTGAAATCTACGAGCAGTACTTC	CAISEIYEQYF
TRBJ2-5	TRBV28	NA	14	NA	TGTGCCAGCAGTTCCTTGGGGGTACGAGAGACCCAGTACTTC	CASSSLGVRETQYF
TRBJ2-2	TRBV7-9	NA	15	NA	TGTGCCAGCAGCTGGGCGGGAAAGAACACCGGGGAGCTGTTTTTT	CASSWAGKNTGELFF
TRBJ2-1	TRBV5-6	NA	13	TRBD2	TGTGCCAGCCTAGCGGCGCATTACAATGAGCAGTTCTTC	CASLAAHYNEQFF
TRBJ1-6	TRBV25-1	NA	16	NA	TGTGCCAGCAGTTCTCACGGGAGCTCCTATAATTCACCCCTCCACTTT	CASSSHGSSYNSPLHF
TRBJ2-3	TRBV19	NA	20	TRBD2	TGTGCCAGTAGTCCAGGACTAGCGGGGGGCCACACGTCTAGCACAGATACGCAGTATTTT	CASSPGLAGGHTSSTDTQYF
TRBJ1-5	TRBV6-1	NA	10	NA	TGTGCCAGCAGTGACGGACACCTCCATTTT	CASSDGHLHF
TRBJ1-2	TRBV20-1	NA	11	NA	TGCAGTGCTAGAGATATGGGACCCTACACCTTC	CSARDMGPYTF
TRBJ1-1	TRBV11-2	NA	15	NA	TGTGCCAGCAGCTTAGATCCGGTCACGAACACTGAAGCTTTCTTT	CASSLDPVTNTEAFF
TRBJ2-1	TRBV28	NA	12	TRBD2	TGTGCCAGCAGTTTAGGGGAGGGTGAGCAGTTCTTC	CASSLGEGEQFF
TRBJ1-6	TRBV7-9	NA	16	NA	TGTGCCAGCAGCCCCTCGGGGGGGCTCGGTAATTCACCCCTCCACTTT	CASSPSGGLGNSPLHF
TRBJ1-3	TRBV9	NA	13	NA	TGTGCCAGCAGCGTCGACTTGGGAAACACCATATATTTT	CASSVDLGNTIYF
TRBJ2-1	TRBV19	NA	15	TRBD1	TGTGCCATATCTGTAGGGACAGGGAGGCCCAATGAGCAGTTCTTC	CAISVGTGRPNEQFF
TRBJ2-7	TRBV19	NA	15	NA	TGTGCCAGTAGTGGGGCAGGGACTCCTTCCTACGAGCAGTACTTC	CASSGAGTPSYEQYF
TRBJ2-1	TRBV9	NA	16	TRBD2	TGTGCCAGCAGCGTAGCTGGCGGGGGGGCAAACAATGAGCAGTTCTTC	CASSVAGGGANNEQFF
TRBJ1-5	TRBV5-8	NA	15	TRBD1	TGTGCCAGCAGTCCGGGACAGGGCAGCAATCAGCCCCAGCATTTT	CASSPGQGSNQPQHF
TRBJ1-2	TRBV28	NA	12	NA	TGTGCCAGCAGTTTTGATATTTATGGCTACACCTTC	CASSFDIYGYTF
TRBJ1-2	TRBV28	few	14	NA	TGTGCCAGCAGGCCCCATGGGGGGCTCTATGGCTACACCTTC	CASRPHGGLYGYTF
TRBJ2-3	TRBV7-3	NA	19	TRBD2	TGTGCCAGCAGCTTAATATACCCTACGCGACTAGCGGGCACAGATACGCAGTATTTT	CASSLIYPTRLAGTDTQYF
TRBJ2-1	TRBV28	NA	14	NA	TGTGCCAGCAGTCGTGGGTGGTCGGGCAATGAGCAGTTCTTC	CASSRGWSGNEQFF
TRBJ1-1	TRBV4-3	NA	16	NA	TGCGCCAGCAGCCACCTGGGGGGCACAGTGAACACTGAAGCTTTCTTT	CASSHLGGTVNTEAFF
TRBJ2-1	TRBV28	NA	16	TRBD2	TGTGCCAGCAGTCCCCAAAGCGGGAGCCTATACAATGAGCAGTTCTTC	CASSPQSGSLYNEQFF
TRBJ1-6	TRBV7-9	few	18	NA	TGTGCCAGCAGCCGTAATACAGGGCTTGGCGGCGGGCCCCCCACCCTCCACTTT	CASSRNTGLGGGPPTLHF
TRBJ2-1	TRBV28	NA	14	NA	TGTGCCAGCAGCCAAGGGGTCCCCACAAATGAGCAGTTCTTC	CASSQGVPTNEQFF
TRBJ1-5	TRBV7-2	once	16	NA	TGTGCCAGCAGCTTAGTAGGCCTGGATAGCAATCAGCCCCAGCATTTT	CASSLVGLDSNQPQHF
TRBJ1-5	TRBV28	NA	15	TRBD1	TGTGCCAGCAGTTTATCGGCAGGGGGGGTGGGGCCCCAGCATTTT	CASSLSAGGVGPQHF
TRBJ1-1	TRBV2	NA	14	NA	TGTGCCAGCAGTGAATTAGGCCAGGGGATTGAAGCTTTCTTT	CASSELGQGIEAFF
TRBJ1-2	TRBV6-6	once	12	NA	TGTGCCAGCGGACAGACAAACTATGGCTACACCTTC	CASGQTNYGYTF
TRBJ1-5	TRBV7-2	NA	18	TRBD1	TGTGCCAGCAGCTTAGGGACAGGGGCCACCCATAGCAATCAGCCCCAGCATTTT	CASSLGTGATHSNQPQHF
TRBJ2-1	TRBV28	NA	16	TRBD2	TGTGCCAGCAGTTTTCTCGGGGGGGCGGATTACAATGAGCAGTTCTTC	CASSFLGGADYNEQFF